The sequence of this TCR beta chain was determined in a study of T-cell reconstitution after alpha-beta-depleted transplantation in children. The TCRbeta library was prepared with unique molecular identifiers. TCRdb passed the PCR reads through MiXCR, listing each CDR3 protein once. The profile shows 500,000 to 750,000 distinct CDR3 sequences, 10% to 15% of them singletons. V lost 0 bases and J 2 bases, leaving 11 bases between the germline ends. The germline V gene has CDR1 MNHEY and CDR2 SVGAGI. CDR3 size: 16 residues. This clonotype originated in a male patient younger than 18 who had a stem cell transplant for acute myeloid leukemia, so the T cells may come from the graft donor. The specimen comprised PBMCs, mostly from graft donor cells, sampled 360 days after TCRalphabeta/CD19-depleted stem cell transplant. The rearrangement links TRBV6-5 to TRBJ2-1; no definite D call. CDR3 nucleotide sequence: TGTGCCAGCAGTTACTCGAAAATAATGACCTACAATGAGCAGTTCTTC. Translation gives CASSYSKIMTYNEQFF.